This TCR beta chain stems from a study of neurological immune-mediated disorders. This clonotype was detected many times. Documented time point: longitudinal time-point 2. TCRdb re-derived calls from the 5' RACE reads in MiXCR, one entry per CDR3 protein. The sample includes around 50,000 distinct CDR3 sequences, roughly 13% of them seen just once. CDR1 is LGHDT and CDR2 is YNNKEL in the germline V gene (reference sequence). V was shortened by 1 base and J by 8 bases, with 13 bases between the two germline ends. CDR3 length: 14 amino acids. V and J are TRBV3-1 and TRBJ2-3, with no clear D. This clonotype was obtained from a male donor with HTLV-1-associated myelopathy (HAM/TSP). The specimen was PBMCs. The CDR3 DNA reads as TGTGCCAGCAGCCAAGGGAATGATTTTGGTACGCAGTATTTT. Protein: CASSQGNDFGTQYF.